The rows below give T cell receptor beta chains drawn from one sample of a study of cytomegalovirus exposure and HLA in healthy donors. Data came from immunoSEQ multiplex PCR; TCRdb stores just in-frame clones and leaves some out. Among about 100,000 clones listed, under 80% were seen once. Sequenced sample: PBMCs. The receptors originated from a woman aged 45 to 65 in good health and CMV-seropositive. CDR3s include the opening cysteine and the closing phenylalanine or tryptophan. D genes are given only for firm matches. Size is stated for part of the rows, as once, few or many counts, or as a class when the clone is expanded.

v_call	j_call	d_call	clone_size	cdr3_aa	cdr3_nt
TRBV9	TRBJ2-1	NA	once	CASSHRTDSSYNEQFF	TGTGCCAGCAGCCACCGGACAGATAGCTCCTACAATGAGCAGTTCTTC
TRBV10-3	TRBJ2-7	NA	once	CAITERLTSPFYEQYF	TGTGCCATCACAGAGAGACTAACCTCACCTTTCTACGAGCAGTACTTC
TRBV9	TRBJ1-3	NA	NA	CASSVDRTGNTIYF	TGTGCCAGCAGTGTCGACAGAACTGGAAACACCATATATTTT
TRBV25-1	TRBJ2-2	NA	NA	CASSGVPGELFF	TGTGCCAGCAGTGGAGTTCCCGGGGAGCTGTTTTTT
TRBV2	TRBJ2-3	NA	NA	CASTQWATSTDTQYF	TGTGCCAGCACTCAATGGGCTACCAGCACAGATACGCAGTATTTT
TRBV29-1	TRBJ2-7	TRBD2	NA	CSVEAADETSEIYEQYF	TGCAGCGTTGAAGCGGCGGATGAGACTAGCGAAATCTACGAGCAGTACTTC
TRBV9	TRBJ2-7	TRBD1	NA	CASSAGTGSPYEQYF	TGTGCCAGCAGCGCGGGGACAGGGAGTCCCTACGAGCAGTACTTC
TRBV7-9	TRBJ1-2	NA	NA	CSSSFRHRGPYGYTF	TGTTCCAGCAGCTTCCGCCACCGAGGGCCCTATGGCTACACCTTC
TRBV27	TRBJ2-7	TRBD2	NA	CASSSGGPYEQYF	TGTGCCAGCAGTTCGGGAGGACCGTACGAGCAGTACTTC
TRBV4-1	TRBJ2-6	NA	NA	CASSQDPRVRLPSLGANVLTF	TGCGCCAGCAGCCAAGATCCGAGGGTAAGGTTACCCTCTCTGGGGGCCAACGTCCTGACTTTC
TRBV18	TRBJ1-1	NA	NA	CASSPGGFDTEAFF	TGTGCCAGCTCACCAGGGGGGTTCGACACTGAAGCTTTCTTT
TRBV19	TRBJ2-7	NA	few	CASRGGERQYF	TGTGCCAGCCGCGGCGGGGAACGGCAGTACTTC
TRBV7-9	TRBJ1-5	TRBD1	NA	CASAEGATSAQPQHF	TGTGCCAGCGCCGAGGGGGCCACCTCAGCTCAGCCCCAGCATTTT
TRBV6-6	TRBJ1-4	NA	once	CASTNGGLGSNEKLFF	TGTGCCAGCACCAACGGGGGTCTCGGTTCTAATGAAAAACTGTTTTTT
TRBV6-1	TRBJ1-2	TRBD1	NA	CASTPGQPGYTF	TGTGCCAGCACCCCGGGACAGCCTGGCTACACCTTC
TRBV11-2	TRBJ2-1	NA	NA	CASTFTAGGHLYNEQFF	TGTGCCAGTACCTTCACAGCCGGGGGGCATTTATACAATGAGCAGTTCTTC
TRBV5-4	TRBJ2-3	TRBD2	NA	CASSLRVAGFSTDTQYF	TGTGCCAGCAGCTTGAGGGTAGCGGGGTTTAGCACAGATACGCAGTATTTT
TRBV11-3	TRBJ2-7	TRBD1	NA	CASRERGQGAYEQYF	TGTGCCAGCAGGGAAAGGGGACAGGGGGCCTACGAGCAGTACTTC
TRBV5-1	TRBJ1-5	NA	few	CASSLQGNQPQHF	TGCGCCAGCAGCCTCCAGGGCAATCAGCCCCAGCATTTT
TRBV13	TRBJ2-5	NA	once	CASSLGNAGARETQYF	TGTGCCAGCAGCTTAGGCAACGCAGGGGCGCGGGAGACCCAGTACTTC
TRBV7-9	TRBJ2-1	NA	NA	CASSLALSTEQFF	TGTGCCAGCAGCTTAGCACTATCTACTGAGCAGTTCTTC
TRBV30	TRBJ2-2	TRBD1	NA	CAWSVQGSGGELFF	TGTGCCTGGAGTGTACAGGGGTCGGGCGGGGAGCTGTTTTTT
TRBV2	TRBJ2-1	NA	NA	CASSEPDSDEQFF	TGTGCCAGCAGTGAGCCCGACAGTGATGAGCAGTTCTTC